This TCR beta chain was profiled in a study of cytomegalovirus exposure and HLA in healthy donors. The study's findings and limits: In an earlier analysis, productive rearrangement rates for most beta V segments clustered near 87% or 30%. Both high specificity and high sensitivity reportedly marked the classifier's diagnosis of cytomegalovirus status. Donors were assumed by presence/absence analyses to have roughly uniform sequencing depth.

60 Vbeta and 13 Jbeta primers were used in PCR. The table came from immunoSEQ multiplex PCR; TCRdb's copy has only in-frame clones and leaves some out. The sample contains some 80,000 clones, about 78% of which appear only once. Comments on this clone: Its antigen is undetermined.

The CDR3 totals 13 residues. Trimming removed 0 bases at V and 3 bases at J, with 6 bases between. Germline CDR1 and CDR2: LGHNA and YNFKEQ. Donors consisted of healthy bone marrow donors. Sequenced sample: PBMCs. The rearrangement links TRBV4-2 to TRBJ2-7, with no clear D. This clonotype was sampled from a man between 40 and 49 years old in good health and CMV-seronegative. CDR3 coding DNA: TGTGCCAGCAGCCAAGATCTTATCTACGAGCAGTACTTC. Translation gives CASSQDLIYEQYF.